The rows below give T cell receptor beta chains drawn from one sample of a study of cytomegalovirus exposure and HLA in healthy donors. Sequencing used immunoSEQ multiplex PCR; TCRdb keeps in-frame clones, though not all of them. This table has around 160,000 clones, roughly four fifths appearing once. The specimen was PBMCs. These receptors all come from a male donor in good health and CMV-seropositive. Both conserved end residues are part of each CDR3. A D gene is named only where the DNA matches it firmly. Rows may omit the clone size; those that give it use once, few, many or a size class.

J gene,V gene,D gene,clone size,CDR3 DNA,CDR3 protein
TRBJ1-1,TRBV30,TRBD1,.,TGTGCCGGACAGGGCTACACTGAAGCTTTCTTT,CAGQGYTEAFF
TRBJ1-1,TRBV7-9,.,.,TGTTCCAGCAGCTTACGCAACGGGGAGAGGACTGAAGCTTTCTTT,CSSSLRNGERTEAFF
TRBJ1-4,TRBV27,TRBD1,.,TGTGCCAGCAGTTTCCGGGACAGCCCCCGGGAAAAACTGTTTTTT,CASSFRDSPREKLFF
TRBJ1-1,TRBV18,TRBD1,.,TGTGCCAGCTCACTACGGACAGGGAACACTGAAGCTTTCTTT,CASSLRTGNTEAFF
TRBJ2-7,TRBV28,TRBD1,once,TGTGCCAGCAGTTTCCAACAGGGGGCCCACGAGCAGTACTTC,CASSFQQGAHEQYF
TRBJ2-7,TRBV30,.,.,TGTGCCTGGAGTAATAGGGTGGGGGCCGAGCAGTACTTC,CAWSNRVGAEQYF
TRBJ1-2,TRBV5-6,TRBD1,once,TGTGCCAGCAGCTCGGACAGGGGGCGGCAGAACTATGGCTACACCTTC,CASSSDRGRQNYGYTF
TRBJ2-2,TRBV5-1,.,few,TGCGCCAGCAGCCCTGGTGGGGGGTCGAGCACCGGGGAGCTGTTTTTT,CASSPGGGSSTGELFF
TRBJ2-2,TRBV10-2,TRBD2,.,TGCGCCAGCAGTCTGTTGACCTCGGGGGGAACCGGGGAGCTGTTTTTT,CASSLLTSGGTGELFF
TRBJ2-5,TRBV7-9,TRBD2,.,TGTTCCAGCAGCCTCGTGCTCGGGGGAGGGGAGACCCAGTACTTC,CSSSLVLGGGETQYF
TRBJ2-5,TRBV5-5,TRBD1,.,TGTGCCAGCAGCTCCCATCCGGGACAGAGTCAAGAGACCCAGTACTTC,CASSSHPGQSQETQYF
TRBJ1-1,TRBV7-6,.,.,TGTGCCAGCAGCGCCGCAGGGTCCACTGAAGCTTTCTTT,CASSAAGSTEAFF
TRBJ2-7,TRBV6-5,.,.,TGTGCCAGCAGTTACGGAGGGGATTACTACGAGCAGTACTTC,CASSYGGDYYEQYF
TRBJ1-2,TRBV4-3,.,.,TGCGCCAGCAGCCCTGAAATATGGACTGGAAACTATGGCTACACCTTC,CASSPEIWTGNYGYTF
TRBJ1-5,TRBV5-5,.,few,TGTGCCAGCAGCTTGTGGGCAGATAGCAATCAGCCCCAGCATTTT,CASSLWADSNQPQHF
TRBJ2-1,TRBV5-4,.,.,TGTGCCAGCAGCTTGGTAAACTACAATGAGCAGTTCTTC,CASSLVNYNEQFF
TRBJ2-7,TRBV5-5,TRBD1,.,TGTGCCAGCAGCTCATCCGGGACAGCGAGATCCTACGAGCAGTACTTC,CASSSSGTARSYEQYF
TRBJ2-3,TRBV5-1,TRBD2,.,TGCGCCAGCAGCGAAACTAGCGGGTATACGCAGTATTTT,CASSETSGYTQYF
TRBJ2-5,TRBV7-9,.,.,TGTGCCAGCAGCGGGGGGCAAGAGACCCAGTACTTC,CASSGGQETQYF
TRBJ2-7,TRBV2,.,once,TGTGCCAGCAGTGACAGGGACATCTACGAGCAGTACTTC,CASSDRDIYEQYF
TRBJ1-1,TRBV18,.,few,TGTGCCAGCTCACCACAGGGGCTAGGGATGAACACTGAAGCTTTCTTT,CASSPQGLGMNTEAFF
TRBJ1-1,TRBV19,.,.,TGTGCCAGTAGTGGGGGACTGGTTGTAAACACTGAAGCTTTCTTT,CASSGGLVVNTEAFF
TRBJ2-5,TRBV5-1,.,.,TGCGCCAGCAGCTTGGCGGAGACCCAGTACTTC,CASSLAETQYF
TRBJ1-2,TRBV5-1,.,few,TGCGCCAGCAGTTATGACAGCCTCTATGGCTACACCTTC,CASSYDSLYGYTF
TRBJ1-2,TRBV4-3,.,few,TGCGCCAGCAGCCAAGTCATCAGGGAGGATGGCTACACCTTC,CASSQVIREDGYTF
TRBJ1-2,TRBV5-6,TRBD1,.,TGTGCCAGCAGCTCCCTTTTATCCGGGACAGGGTTTTATGGCTACACCTTC,CASSSLLSGTGFYGYTF
TRBJ2-1,TRBV7-2,.,.,TGTGCCAGCAGCGGCCTGGGGGCCAATGAGCAGTTCTTC,CASSGLGANEQFF
TRBJ2-2,TRBV11-3,TRBD2,.,TGTGCCAGCAGCTTAGGGTTAGCGGGAGGTTCCAGGACCGGGGAGCTGTTTTTT,CASSLGLAGGSRTGELFF
TRBJ1-1,TRBV19,.,.,TGTGCCAGTAGTATAGTAGACTGGCAGTCGCAGGGAGCTTTCTTT,CASSIVDWQSQGAFF
TRBJ2-7,TRBV25-1,TRBD2,.,TGTGCCAGCAGAACTAGCGGGACCTCCTACGAGCAGTACTTC,CASRTSGTSYEQYF
TRBJ2-1,TRBV6-1,.,.,TGTGCCAGCAAGCCGGGACTGAGCTCCTACAATGAGCAGTTCTTC,CASKPGLSSYNEQFF
TRBJ2-7,TRBV7-2,.,.,TGTGCCAGCAGCCCCCTCGGGTCAACCAACGAGCAGTACTTC,CASSPLGSTNEQYF
TRBJ2-7,TRBV5-4,.,.,TGTGCCAGCAGCTCCGCCGACAGCTACGAGCAGTACTTC,CASSSADSYEQYF
TRBJ1-4,TRBV4-2,.,once,TGTGCCAGCAGCCAAGATGGAGGTTACAATGAAAAACTGTTTTTT,CASSQDGGYNEKLFF
TRBJ1-1,TRBV19,TRBD1,.,TGTGCCATAAGAGGGGACAGAGACACTGAAGCTTTCTTT,CAIRGDRDTEAFF
TRBJ2-3,TRBV18,TRBD1,.,TGTGCCAGCCGTGGACAGGAAACCACAGATACGCAGTATTTT,CASRGQETTDTQYF
TRBJ2-2,TRBV7-2,TRBD2,.,TGTGCCAGCAGCCTGGGATTACTAGCGCCAACCAACACCGGGGAGCTGTTTTTT,CASSLGLLAPTNTGELFF
TRBJ1-1,TRBV11-2,.,once,TGTGCCAGCAGCCGGGGTTTGATGGCCAACACTGAAGCTTTCTTT,CASSRGLMANTEAFF
TRBJ1-1,TRBV4-3,TRBD1,.,TGCGCCAGCAGCCAAGATATCGCCGCGACAGGGGCTGAAGCTTTCTTT,CASSQDIAATGAEAFF
TRBJ1-6,TRBV27,TRBD1,.,TGTGCCAGCAGTAAGGGACAGGGGAACTCACCCCTCCACTTT,CASSKGQGNSPLHF
TRBJ2-7,TRBV9,.,.,TGTGCCAGCAGCGTAGAGGCTAGCAGCTACGAGCAGTACTTC,CASSVEASSYEQYF
TRBJ2-5,TRBV4-3,.,.,TGCGCCAGCAGCCAAGGGGTCAACTTCTATGGAGGGGAGACCCAGTACTTC,CASSQGVNFYGGETQYF
TRBJ2-5,TRBV5-6,.,.,TGTGCCAGCACCAGGGGAAAGACCCAGTACTTC,CASTRGKTQYF
TRBJ2-7,TRBV10-3,TRBD1,.,TGTGCCATCAGAAGGGACAGGGACATCGCCTACGAGCAGTACTTC,CAIRRDRDIAYEQYF
TRBJ1-3,TRBV6-5,.,.,TGTGCCAGCAGTTTACAACAGGCTGGAAACACCATATATTTT,CASSLQQAGNTIYF
TRBJ2-7,TRBV13,TRBD1,.,TGTGCCAGCAGCAGGCGACAGGGGGATATCTACGAGCAGTACTTC,CASSRRQGDIYEQYF
TRBJ2-1,TRBV10-2,.,.,TGCGCCAGCCTACCCCCCGGTAGCGTAGGCAATGAGCAGTTCTTC,CASLPPGSVGNEQFF
TRBJ1-2,TRBV2,.,.,TGTGCCAGCAGTGAAACGGGGAGCGTCTATGGCTACACCTTC,CASSETGSVYGYTF
TRBJ1-5,TRBV7-2,TRBD1,.,TGTGCCAGCAGGGACAGGGGACCAGGCCCCCAGCATTTT,CASRDRGPGPQHF